Each of the 31 T cell receptor beta chains below was sequenced from the same sample in a study of T cell repertoires in cytomegalovirus infection. TCRdb re-analysed the reads in MiXCR, keeping a single row per CDR3 protein. The profile covers about 770,000 distinct CDR3 sequences, with 25% to 35% appearing a single time and 13% taken by the ten largest. No antigens are known for them. Specimen: cultured CD8+ T cells from PBMCs, collected from culture after CMV antigen stimulation. The receptors stem from a human donor in good health (CMV status not recorded). Some clones in this sample may be carry-over from other donors' samples.

V and J are TRBV14 and TRBJ2-1; no definite D call. CDR1 and CDR2 from the germline V gene are SGHDN and FVKESK. Trimming took 4 bases from V and 6 from J, leaving 13 bases between them. The CDR3 totals 14 residues. In DNA, the CDR3 is TGTGCCAGCAGCCCCCACCCAAGGGCCAATGAGCAGTTCTTC. This encodes CASSPHPRANEQFF.

The CDR3 spells CASSQEGSGGRRETQYF. Written as DNA, the CDR3 is TGTGCCAGCAGCCAAGAAGGTAGCGGGGGCCGCCGGGAGACCCAGTACTTC. This rearrangement joins TRBV4-2 to TRBJ2-5; 9 bases match TRBD2. Per the germline V gene, CDR1 is LGHNA and CDR2 is YNFKEQ. There are 17 residues in the CDR3. V dropped 0 bases and J dropped 5; count of bases not matched to a gene: 10.

This clonotype was seen only once. The CDR3 region has the DNA TGTGCCAGCGCTCGGATTGAAGCTTTCTTT. Translated: CASARIEAFF. This chain uses TRBV6-6 with TRBJ1-1; D gene uncertain. The V end was cut by 8 bases, the J end by 7 bases, with 8 bases between. The CDR3 loop spans 10 amino acids. Germline CDR1 and CDR2: MNHNY and SVGAGI (reference sequence).

This rearrangement joins TRBV11-2 to TRBJ1-3, with TRBD1 identical over 9 bases. Germline V gene lookup returns CDR1 SGHAT and CDR2 FQNNGV. There are 14 residues in the CDR3. Losses at the gene ends were 6 bases for V and 6 bases for J; bases not matched to a gene: 6. The CDR3 region has the DNA TGTGCCAGCAGTCGAGGACAGGGGCAAAACACCATATATTTT. It is translated as CASSRGQGQNTIYF.

The V gene is TRBV7-6, the J gene TRBJ1-2; D uncertain. V was cut by 1 base and J by 8 bases, with 11 bases left in between. The CDR3 contains 13 residues. CDR1 is SGHVS and CDR2 is FNYEAQ in the germline V gene. CDR3 residues: CASSLGESQGYTF. As DNA, the CDR3 is TGTGCCAGCAGCTTAGGGGAGAGCCAAGGCTACACCTTC.

The table lists this clonotype with a few counts. The CDR3 loop reads CASSLYVSANTEAFF. CDR3 nucleotides: TGTGCCAGCAGCTTATATGTCAGCGCGAACACTGAAGCTTTCTTT. The chain is built from TRBV7-9 and TRBJ1-1; D unclear. The CDR3 covers 15 residues. Germline CDR1 is SEHNR and CDR2 is FQNEAQ (reference sequence). V was clipped by 2 bases and J by 1 base, with 11 bases between them.

This clonotype has a count of ten or more. This rearrangement joins TRBV6-8 to TRBJ2-1, with 8 nucleotides matching TRBD2. The CDR3 length is 17 residues. The germline gives CDR1 MNHGY, CDR2 SAAAGT. V lost 0 bases, J lost 4 bases, and 8 bases stayed unmatched. The CDR3 nucleotides read TGTGCCAGCAGTTACTCGAACCGGGGGGGCCTTTACAATGAGCAGTTCTTC. Protein product: CASSYSNRGGLYNEQFF.

This clonotype was seen only a few times. One end of the junction does not line up with germline, which may come from a read error. This chain uses TRBV7-4 with TRBJ1-6; no reliable D call. CDR1 is SGHVT and CDR2 is SQSDAQ in the germline V gene. CDR3 length equals 12 residues. The CDR3 here is CGTGGDNSPLHF. CDR3 DNA sequence: TGTGGGACCGGAGGAGATAACTCACCCCTCCACTTT. Full variable domain (remainder filled in from reference TRBV7-4 and TRBJ1-6): GAGVSQSPRYKVAKRGRDVALRCDSISGHVTLYWYRQTLGQGSEVLTYSQSDAQRDKSGRPSGRFSAERPERSVSTLKIQRTEQGDSAVYLCGTGGDNSPLHFGNGTRLTVT.

This clonotype was seen a handful of times. The rearrangement uses TRBV6-2 or TRBV6-3 and TRBJ2-1; D unclear. V was shortened by 4 bases and J by 8 bases, with 12 bases between the two germline ends. Germline assignment: CDR1 MNHEY and CDR2 SVGEGT. The CDR3 sequence is 13 residues long. CDR3 region: CASSLLLHDEQFF. CDR3 bases: TGTGCCAGCAGTTTACTTTTACATGATGAGCAGTTCTTC.

CDR3 coding DNA: TGCGCCAGCAGCCAAGATGAAATAGCGGGGGCAAATGAGCAGTTCTTC. Its translation is CASSQDEIAGANEQFF. The rearrangement joins TRBV4-1 to TRBJ2-1; the match to TRBD2 covers 9 bases. Germline values: CDR1 MGHRA, CDR2 YSYEKL. V dropped 0 bases and J dropped 7; count of bases not matched to a gene: 7. The CDR3 runs to 16 residues.

This clonotype occurred a few times. The genes are TRBV28 and TRBJ2-2; tentatively, D is TRBD1 (5 bases). Trimming removed 6 bases at V and 3 bases at J, with 14 bases between. This CDR3 has 15 amino acids. The germline V gene encodes CDR1 MDHEN and CDR2 SYDVKM. DNA for the CDR3: TGTGCCAGCAGGGACAAAAGGATCGACACCGGGGAGCTGTTTTTT. Protein product: CASRDKRIDTGELFF.

There are a few counts of this clonotype. The CDR3: CASSYDTPNTEAFF. In DNA, the CDR3 is TGTGCCAGCAGTTACGACACCCCGAACACTGAAGCTTTCTTT. The J gene is TRBJ1-1, the V gene TRBV6-5, with no clear D. Trimming stripped 2 bases from V and 1 base from J, with 8 bases between. Germline CDR1 and CDR2: MNHEY and SVGAGI. This CDR3 spans 14 amino acids.

The V gene is TRBV7-6, the J gene TRBJ2-7; 12 bases are shared with TRBD2. The CDR3 is 15 residues long. Germline CDR1 SGHVS, CDR2 FNYEAQ. Trimming cost V 1 base and J 4 bases; bases outside gene matches: 2. The CDR3 spells CASSLDGTSGYEQYF. In DNA form, the CDR3 reads TGTGCCAGCAGCTTAGATGGGACTAGCGGGTACGAGCAGTACTTC.

This chain connects TRBV12-3 or TRBV12-4 to TRBJ2-2; TRBD1 matches at 12 bases. J gave up 6 bases and V 5 bases, and 4 bases lay outside the gene matches. The CDR3 spans 15 residues. CDR3 DNA sequence: TGTGCCAGCAGTCTCGGGACAGGGGGCCCCGGGGAGCTGTTTTTT. It codes for CASSLGTGGPGELFF.

This clonotype showed up just a few times. The chain links TRBV27 to TRBJ1-6; D is possibly TRBD1 (6 bases). V lost 3 bases to trimming and J lost 10 bases, with 13 bases between them. Germline V gives CDR1 MNHEY, CDR2 SMNVEV (reference sequence). This CDR3 comprises 14 residues. The DNA of the CDR3 is TGTGCCAGCAGTTTCGGGGGGGCAGCCTCACCCCTCCACTTT. Amino acids: CASSFGGAASPLHF.

The CDR3 loop is CASSLTGQGLTQYF. CDR3 nucleotide sequence: TGTGCCAGCAGCTTGACTGGACAGGGGTTGACCCAGTACTTC. This chain connects TRBV7-8 to TRBJ2-5; TRBD1 aligns across 9 bases. This CDR3 comprises 14 residues. V lost 3 bases and J lost 7; bases outside the gene matches: 6. Germline V CDR1 and CDR2: SGHVS, FQNEAQ.

The sample holds many counts of this clonotype. This chain connects TRBV11-2 to TRBJ2-7; 12 bases align to TRBD1. Trimming took 3 bases from V and 7 from J; bases not matched to a gene: 4. This CDR3 has 14 amino acids. Germline loops: CDR1 SGHAT, CDR2 FQNNGV. DNA of the CDR3: TGTGCCAGCAGCTTGGGACAGGGGGCGTGGGAGCAGTACGTC. Its protein product is CASSLGQGAWEQYV.

At least ten counts were recorded for this clonotype. This rearrangement joins TRBV7-6 to TRBJ2-3, with 8 bases that match TRBD1. V lost 0 bases and J lost 4; bases outside the gene matches: 6. CDR1 and CDR2 (germline): SGHVS, FNYEAQ. The CDR3 loop spans 16 amino acids. CDR3 sequence reads: CASSLAGQGSPDTQYF. The CDR3, as DNA: TGTGCCAGCAGCTTAGCCGGACAGGGTTCCCCAGATACGCAGTATTTT.

The J gene is TRBJ2-4, the V gene TRBV14; possible D gene TRBD1, 5 bases. CDR1 and CDR2 (germline): SGHDN, FVKESK. The CDR3 runs 12 residues. V lost 4 bases and J 9 bases, leaving 10 bases between the germline ends. The CDR3 spells CASSLDRSIQYF. The CDR3 coding sequence is TGTGCCAGCAGCCTTGACAGAAGCATTCAGTACTTC.

The chain uses TRBV9 and TRBJ1-5; no reliable D call. The CDR3 extends over 16 amino acids. Per germline, CDR1 SGDLS and CDR2 YYNGEE. Trimming left V 0 bases short and J 6 bases short, with 16 bases between. The DNA for the CDR3 is TGTGCCAGCAGCGTAGGACCCTCTCCCATGGGTCAGCCCCAGCATTTT. It yields the protein CASSVGPSPMGQPQHF.

This clonotype turned up a few times. The chain links TRBV5-4 to TRBJ2-1, with D possibly being TRBD2 (6 bases). The CDR3 has 15 amino acids. In germline, CDR1 is SGHNT, CDR2 YYREEE (reference sequence). The V end lost 1 base, the J end lost 9 bases, and 17 bases lay between the germline ends. CDR3 in DNA: TGTGCCAGCAGCTTGAGAGGGGAAGTGCGGGGTGAGCAGTTCTTC. Encoded protein: CASSLRGEVRGEQFF. The whole variable domain, filled in from reference TRBV5-4 and TRBJ2-1, reads ETGVTQSPTHLIKTRGQQVTLRCSSQSGHNTVSWYQQALGQGPQFIFQYYREEENGRGNFPPRFSGLQFPNYSSELNVNALELDDSALYLCASSLRGEVRGEQFFGPGTRLTVL.

The chain combines TRBV12-5 with TRBJ1-2; 7 nucleotides align to TRBD1. Looked up from germline, CDR1 is LGHNT and CDR2 is FRNRAP. The V and J ends lost 5 bases and 3 bases, in that order; junction bases with no gene match: 12. The length of the CDR3 is 16 residues. This CDR3 is CASGNPREGTDYGYTF. The CDR3 DNA sequence: TGTGCTAGTGGTAACCCAAGGGAGGGGACAGACTATGGCTACACCTTC.

The gene calls are TRBV13 and TRBJ1-6, with D uncertain. The CDR3 runs to 14 residues. V lost 3 bases to trimming and J lost 6 bases, with 9 bases between them. CDR1 is PRHDT, CDR2 FYEKMQ, per germline (reference sequence). CDR3 residues: CASSLAELNSPLHF. The CDR3 region has the DNA TGTGCCAGCAGCTTGGCAGAACTTAATTCACCCCTCCACTTT.

There are a few counts of this clonotype. The chain joins TRBV12-5 to TRBJ2-7; D call uncertain. This CDR3 comprises 12 residues. Between the trimmed V and J ends, which lost 5 bases and 3 bases, there was a span of 8 bases. CDR1 and CDR2 from the germline V gene are LGHNT and FRNRAP. This chain's CDR3 is CASGPSIYEQYF. CDR3 DNA: TGTGCTAGTGGTCCCTCAATCTACGAGCAGTACTTC.

This chain uses TRBV27 with TRBJ2-5; D is possibly TRBD1 or TRBD2 (5 bases each). V dropped 6 bases and J dropped 2 bases, with 16 bases sitting between them. The CDR3 consists of 15 residues. From germline, CDR1 is MNHEY and CDR2 SMNVEV (reference sequence). The CDR3 reads CASRPGTVSQETQYF. The DNA of the CDR3 is TGTGCCAGCAGACCCGGGACCGTATCTCAAGAGACCCAGTACTTC.

The gene calls are TRBV6-4 and TRBJ2-3, with 9 bases aligning to TRBD2. The CDR3 has 16 residues. Germline loops: CDR1 MRHNA, CDR2 SNTAGT. V shed 3 bases and J 2 bases; nucleotides not matched to a gene: 6. CDR3 in amino acids: CASSDSAGGNTDTQYF. CDR3 nucleotides: TGTGCCAGCAGTGATTCCGCGGGGGGGAACACAGATACGCAGTATTTT.

This chain uses TRBV28 with TRBJ1-5, with 10 positions matching TRBD1. The length of the CDR3 is 14 residues. Germline CDR1 MDHEN, CDR2 SYDVKM. V trimming: 5 bases; J trimming: 6 bases; junction bases outside the gene matches: 4. The CDR3 region is CASSGQGEGQPQHF. CDR3 DNA sequence: TGTGCCAGCAGTGGACAGGGGGAAGGTCAGCCCCAGCATTTT.

The J gene is TRBJ2-1, the V gene TRBV24-1; TRBD2 aligns across 11 bases. With 3 bases clipped from V and 8 bases from J, the junction kept 5 bases outside the gene matches. This CDR3 has 15 amino acids. Germline-derived CDR1 and CDR2 are KGHDR and SFDVKD. CDR3 region: CATSDPGTSGDEQFF. The CDR3 coding sequence is TGTGCCACCAGTGATCCGGGGACTAGCGGCGATGAGCAGTTCTTC.

This clonotype was seen repeatedly, ten times or more. The V gene is TRBV7-6, the J gene TRBJ2-1; 12 bases map to TRBD2. Germline CDR1 is SGHVS and CDR2 is FNYEAQ. The CDR3 sequence is 18 residues long. Trimming took 4 bases from V and 2 from J; bases not matched to a gene: 9. CDR3 in amino acids: CASSYLAGGPSTYNEQFF. In DNA form, the CDR3 reads TGTGCCAGCAGCTACCTAGCGGGGGGGCCGAGCACCTACAATGAGCAGTTCTTC.

CDR3 region: CATSRTRGYNEQFF. DNA of the CDR3: TGTGCCACCAGCAGGACTAGGGGGTACAATGAGCAGTTCTTC. The chain is built from TRBV15 and TRBJ2-1; D is tentatively TRBD1 or TRBD2 (6 bases each). V lost 3 bases, J lost 4 bases, and 10 bases lay in between. This CDR3 is 14 amino acids long. Germline V gene lookup returns CDR1 LNHNV and CDR2 YYDKDF (reference sequence).

J is TRBJ2-7 and V is TRBV24-1; tentatively, D is TRBD2 (6 bases). V was trimmed by 5 bases and J by 4 bases, leaving 14 bases between them. The germline V gene has CDR1 KGHDR and CDR2 SFDVKD. This CDR3 is built from 14 residues. The CDR3 reads CATSATGTQYEQYV. The CDR3 nucleotides are TGTGCCACCAGTGCTACCGGGACTCAATACGAGCAGTACGTC.